This T cell receptor (beta chain) is from a study of blood T cell repertoires in COVID-19 (dated by TCRdb to about 2020). About the study as a whole: Samples covering the acute and convalescent phases of COVID-19 were provided by collaborators in the United States, Italy and Spain. The material from the prospective study consisted of cDNA or gDNA derived from T cells, B-cell-depleted T cells, or PBMCs. Deeply sampled blood TCRbeta repertoires from subjects exposed to, actively infected with, or recovered from COVID-19 were included in the dataset. The repertoires were released in a freely available public database intended as a resource for research on the immune response to SARS-CoV-2. Samples came from the ongoing ImmuneRACE study (first 160 participants) plus 1,254 subjects from 6 global collaborators. Nearly every sample came with metadata listing a de-identified subject ID, COVID-19 status, age in years and sex. Where available, HLA class I and class II types were taken from metadata supplied by the sample provider and were not determined by assay-based typing.

Results and caveats for the whole study, not just this receptor: How much clinical and demographic metadata was included differed by source and by participant, and the metadata was provided uncurated.

Notes on this clone: The antigen this receptor binds is unknown. Base quality data are lacking; no much larger clone is found one base away.

V and J are truncated by 2 bases and 0 bases respectively, leaving an intervening sequence of 8 bases. As encoded in the germline V gene (reference sequence), CDR1 is GTSNPN while CDR2 is SVGIG. The CDR3 numbers 15 residues from cysteine through phenylalanine. Of all the DNA, just the CDR3 is kept, 45 bases in frame from base 1. The immunoSEQ Assay, a bias-controlled multiplex PCR, was used to amplify TCRbeta CDR3 regions from genomic DNA. In the authors' own workflow: The number of nucleated cells in each sample was estimated by amplification of reference gene primers within the assay. Sequence reads were collapsed and filtered to measure the absolute abundance of every unique TCRbeta CDR3 rearrangement. For each sample, productive Simpson clonality was calculated by taking the square root of Simpson's diversity index across productive rearrangements. TCRdb mirrors the immuneACCESS table, restricted to in-frame sequences. Some clones are absent from its copies; in checked studies, under half trace to an unresolved V gene, and the reason for the others is unknown. From that table come the V and J calls and clone size; the DNA was used to work out D and trimming. The sample yields around 300,000 clones; 83% were counted once. The ten top clones hold roughly 9.4% of the sample.

Another Seattle source contributed samples from volunteer blood donors who had recovered from COVID-19. Each collaborating institution followed its own protocols to collect whole blood in K2EDTA tubes. For TCRbeta analysis, collaborators shipped samples in one of three forms: frozen whole blood, isolated PBMCs, or DNA extracted from either of those sample types. This receptor was obtained from a woman in her forties or fifties who had recovered from COVID-19. Material: peripheral blood. The rearrangement joined TRBV30 to TRBJ1-6, with no confidently assigned D gene. CDR3 protein: CAWSTQNSYNSPLHF. The DNA is as follows: TGTGCCTGGAGTACACAGAACTCCTATAATTCACCCCTCCACTTT.